This entry features one T cell receptor (beta chain) sequence. Its antigen is still unknown. V was clipped by 0 bases and J by 2 bases, with 8 bases between them. Germline V gene lookup returns CDR1 SGHNT and CDR2 YYREEE (reference sequence). CDR3 length: 14 residues. The entry originates in a study of T cell responses to AZD1222 COVID-19 vaccine. About the research overall: Pooling of second doses given at about 4 or about 12 weeks was done. General study findings and limits: Baseline serostatus was positive in only a handful of AZD1222 recipients. Vaccine-related CD4 TCRs covered spike, predominating at 160-218 and 743-854.

Assay used: immunoSEQ multiplex PCR; TCRdb lists only in-frame clones, some missing. Of 82,000 or so clones listed, roughly nine tenths were seen once; the top ten hold approximately 5.2%. This TCR was recovered from an adult in good health. Sequencing was performed on peripheral blood, taken on day 0 of AZD1222 vaccination. This rearrangement joins TRBV5-4 to TRBJ2-5; D gene uncertain. For the CDR3, the DNA is TGTGCCAGCAGCTTGGGCCAGCGACAAGAGACCCAGTACTTC. Protein: CASSLGQRQETQYF.